The entry that follows covers one T cell receptor beta chain sequence. This clonotype was counted at least ten times. It has no known antigen specificity. There are no base qualities to consult, and no much larger clone falls within one base. CDR1 and CDR2 are read off the germline V gene as ENHRY and SYGVKD. CDR3 length: 15 amino acids, cysteine to phenylalanine. The DNA shown is the 45-base CDR3, in frame from base 1. Ends trimmed: V by 2 bases, J by 7 bases; bases unmatched to a gene: 5. This sample stems from a study of human T cells and chemical hapten exposure (dated by TCRdb to the early 2020s). Some background on the complete study: For sensitization, 2% DPC in acetone was applied to a 2 cm by 2 cm area of upper inner arm skin. Patients additionally received weekly therapeutic DPC doses to the scalp throughout the roughly 24-week study period. Patch testing on the upper back used Finn chambers containing 0.01% DPC, with scoring done after 6 days according to International Contact Dermatitis Research Group standards. Most of the patients in the cohort were female, and the cohort covered alopecia areata with under or over 50% scalp involvement, alopecia totalis and alopecia universalis. Libraries were pooled for sequencing, and variation in per-sample TCR yields was attributed mainly to small differences in library volumes within the pool. Peripheral blood TCR repertoire changes were tracked in vivo in alopecia patients during primary and secondary sensitization to the hapten diphenylcyclopropenone (DPC). Blood samples were taken from patients before sensitization (week 0) and at 2, 6 and about 24 weeks after DPC sensitization. About 28 alopecia patients gave blood for TCR sequencing at one to four time points (pre-sensitization, 2, 6 and 24 weeks).

Libraries came from RACE. Sequenced on a NextSeq 500. During library preparation, unique molecular identifiers were attached to individual cDNA molecules so that TCRs could be counted in a quantitative, reproducible way. From each blood RNA sample, both TCR alpha and TCR beta chains were sequenced. In the paper's pipeline: The median number of TCRs per sample was approximately 96,000, ranging from about 20,000 to 700,000. V, J and CDR3 annotation of the TCR reads was carried out using the Decombinator software suite. For PS versus PT1 abundance plots, all samples were subsampled to the same number of TCRs (28,000). Expanded TCRs were defined as absent before sensitization and observed at least eight times at the 2-week time point. The public reads were reprocessed in TCRdb via fastp at Q25 and MiXCR, keeping in-frame beta chains. Each CDR3 protein appears once, grouped with its most common genes and DNA. For this entry, the V and J calls and clone size follow TCRdb and not the study's own pipeline. In all, the sample holds roughly 380,000 distinct CDR3 sequences, and over 6% of those were seen once. The top ten constitute around 6.1% of the sample.

The paper as a whole reports these results and caveats: Expanded TCRs formed significantly more large CDR3 similarity clusters than pre-sensitization or healthy control sets, consistent with antigen-driven responses. DPC sensitization did not change how many TCRs were above 1 in 1000 frequency, and no evidence was found of alterations in global repertoire structure. Because all patients had alopecia, a presumed autoimmune disease, the immune response of the patients might differ from that of healthy individuals. Repeated subsampling changed both the strength of the expansion versus patch-test correlation and the threshold at which that correlation became significant. Patch test score correlated positively with the number of PT1 expanded TCRs, reaching significance at thresholds 8, 16 and 32 but not at 4.

Taken with the paper, the label for time point translates to: patch test 2, 6 weeks after DPC sensitization. According to the study, the label for this sample's treatment or condition signals: therapeutic diphenylcyclopropenone sensitization with weekly scalp DPC. At every patch-test visit, the blood draw took place before the patch test was put on. Eligible patients were aged 18 to 70, diagnosed with alopecia, deemed suitable for DPC therapy, and excluded if pregnant. Total RNA was extracted from unfractionated whole blood collected in Tempus Blood RNA tubes. The source is a young woman with alopecia areata. Some clones in this sample may be carry-over from other donors' samples. The material sequenced was whole blood, taken in connection with sensitization to the hapten diphenylcyclopropenone (DPC). Recombination joined TRBV10-3 with TRBJ1-6; TRBD1 matches 7 bases in the middle. The CDR3 in this case is CAISERTGGNSPLHF. In nucleotides, the sequence is TGTGCCATCAGTGAGCGGACAGGTGGAAATTCACCCCTCCACTTT.